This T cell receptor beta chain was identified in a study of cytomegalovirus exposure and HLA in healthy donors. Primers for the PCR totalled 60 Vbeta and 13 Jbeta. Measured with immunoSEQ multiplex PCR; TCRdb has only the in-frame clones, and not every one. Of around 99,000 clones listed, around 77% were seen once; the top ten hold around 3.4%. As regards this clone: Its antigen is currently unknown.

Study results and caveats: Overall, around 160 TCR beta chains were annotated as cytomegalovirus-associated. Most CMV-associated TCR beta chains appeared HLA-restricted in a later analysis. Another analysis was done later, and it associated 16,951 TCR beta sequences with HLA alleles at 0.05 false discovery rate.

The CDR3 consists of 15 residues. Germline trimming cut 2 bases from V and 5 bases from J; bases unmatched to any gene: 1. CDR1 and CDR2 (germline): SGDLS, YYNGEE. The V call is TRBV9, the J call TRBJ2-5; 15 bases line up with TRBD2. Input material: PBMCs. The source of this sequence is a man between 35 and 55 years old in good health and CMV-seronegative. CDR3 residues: CASSVGTSGGETQYF. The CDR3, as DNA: TGTGCCAGCAGCGTCGGGACTAGCGGGGGGGAGACCCAGTACTTC.